Listed here is a single T cell receptor (beta chain). These data are taken from a study of blood T cell repertoires in COVID-19. At the level of the study: Sites in the United States, Italy and Spain provided acute and convalescent COVID-19 samples.

Authors' analysis steps: Amplification from reference gene primers served as the basis for estimated nucleated cell counts. Data came from immunoSEQ multiplex PCR; TCRdb stores just in-frame clones and leaves some out. V and J calls and clone size are copied from that table; D and trimming were computed from the DNA. The table records approximately 300,000 clones, 85% of them present only once. This study enrolled people aged about 18 to 100 from under 25 US geographic areas. This clonotype was sampled from a woman in her 30s who had been exposed to COVID-19. The sample consisted of PBMCs or T cells enriched from blood (not recorded which).

The CDR3 is CASSQDWRGTANSGNTIYF. CDR3 bases: TGTGCCAGCAGCCAAGACTGGAGAGGGACAGCAAACTCTGGAAACACCATATATTTT. V and J are TRBV3-1 (or the pseudogene TRBV3-2) and TRBJ1-3; TRBD1 aligns across 7 bases. The V segment lost 0 bases and the J segment 0 bases; nucleotides outside the gene matches: 11. There are 19 residues in the CDR3. The germline gives CDR1 LGHDT, CDR2 YNNKEL (reference sequence).